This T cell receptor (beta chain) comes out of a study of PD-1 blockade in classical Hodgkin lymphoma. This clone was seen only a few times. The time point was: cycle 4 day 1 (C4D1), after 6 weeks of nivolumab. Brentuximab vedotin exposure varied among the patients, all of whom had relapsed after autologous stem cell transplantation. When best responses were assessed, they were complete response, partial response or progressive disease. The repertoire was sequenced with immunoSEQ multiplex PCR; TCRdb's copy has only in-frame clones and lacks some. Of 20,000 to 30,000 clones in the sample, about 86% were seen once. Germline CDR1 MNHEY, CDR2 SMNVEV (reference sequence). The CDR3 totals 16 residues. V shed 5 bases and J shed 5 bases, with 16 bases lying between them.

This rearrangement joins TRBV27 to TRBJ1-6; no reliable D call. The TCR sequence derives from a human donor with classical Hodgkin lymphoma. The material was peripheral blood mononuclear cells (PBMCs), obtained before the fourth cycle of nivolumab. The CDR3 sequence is CASSIDLLGHNSPLHF. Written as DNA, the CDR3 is TGTGCCAGCAGTATCGACTTACTTGGGCATAATTCACCCCTCCACTTT.